Below, 10 T cell receptor beta chains from the same sample are listed, as sequenced in a study of T cells in localized non-small cell lung cancer. Assay: immunoSEQ multiplex PCR; the TCRdb copy retains only in-frame clones and omits some. The table lists roughly 36,000 clones, around 79% of them singletons. Here the sequenced sample was PBMCs, taken before any cancer treatment. These receptors originate from a woman aged 35-75 years with stage II squamous cell lung carcinoma.

The chain joins TRBV11-3 to TRBJ2-1, with D perhaps matching TRBD1 (6 bases). V was trimmed by 1 base and J by 5 bases, leaving 12 bases between them. This CDR3 contains 15 residues. Per germline, CDR1 SGHNT and CDR2 YENEEA. The CDR3 DNA follows: TGTGCCAGCAGCTTAGGGACAGAAGAAAACAATGAGCAGTTCTTC. Translated: CASSLGTEENNEQFF.

V and J are TRBV11-2 and TRBJ2-7, with D unresolved. CDR3 length: 13 residues. CDR1 is SGHAT and CDR2 is FQNNGV in the germline V gene. Between the trimmed V and J ends, which lost 3 bases and 6 bases, there was a span of 12 bases. The chain's CDR3 is CASSLTITSEQYV. The CDR3 DNA is TGTGCCAGCAGCTTGACGATTACGAGCGAGCAGTACGTC.

The V gene is TRBV5-4, the J gene TRBJ1-1; the D gene is possibly TRBD1 (5 bases). The CDR3 is made up of 14 amino acids. Looked up from germline, CDR1 is SGHNT and CDR2 is YYREEE (reference sequence). The V end was cut by 0 bases, the J end by 3 bases, with 9 bases between. CDR3 residues: CASSLETAYTEAFF. For the CDR3, the DNA is TGTGCCAGCAGCTTGGAGACAGCCTACACTGAAGCTTTCTTT.

The chain combines TRBV25-1 with TRBJ1-1; weak D call: TRBD1 (5 bases). This CDR3 has 13 residues. V shed 5 bases and J shed 7 bases, with 14 bases lying between them. Looked up from germline, CDR1 is MGHDK and CDR2 is SYGVNS. The CDR3 is CASSFPGRFEAFF. The CDR3 nucleotides read TGTGCCAGCAGTTTCCCAGGGCGTTTTGAAGCTTTCTTT.

V gene TRBV11-2 combines with J gene TRBJ2-5; the D gene could be TRBD1 or TRBD2 (5 bases each). CDR3 length: 14 amino acids. The germline V gene has CDR1 SGHAT and CDR2 FQNNGV. Trimming took off 3 bases at V and 3 bases at J, with 11 bases between the two ends. The CDR3 coding sequence is TGTGCCAGCAGCTTTGGGACGGTGAAAGAGACCCAGTACTTC. Translation gives CASSFGTVKETQYF.

This rearrangement joins TRBV6-1 to TRBJ2-5; tentative D call: TRBD1 (6 bases). This CDR3 has 11 amino acids. The V gene's germline CDR1 is MNHNS and CDR2 SASEGT. The V end was cut by 7 bases, the J end by 5 bases, with 8 bases between. The CDR3 is CASTGAETQYF. Here the CDR3 DNA reads TGTGCCAGCACAGGGGCGGAGACCCAGTACTTC.

This chain uses TRBV5-6 with TRBJ1-1; 7 nucleotides agree with TRBD1. After removal of 4 bases from V and 1 base from J, the junction contained 7 bases not matched to a gene. Looked up from germline, CDR1 is SGHDT and CDR2 is YYEEEE. This CDR3 is 15 amino acids long. The chain's CDR3 is CASSTGDSWNTEAFF. The CDR3 bases are TGTGCCAGCAGCACCGGGGACAGTTGGAACACTGAAGCTTTCTTT. Using reference TRBV5-6 and TRBJ1-1 for the parts outside the CDR3, the full variable domain is DAGVTQSPTHLIKTRGQQVTLRCSPKSGHDTVSWYQQALGQGPQFIFQYYEEEERQRGNFPDRFSGHQFPNYSSELNVNALLLGDSALYLCASSTGDSWNTEAFFGQGTRLTVV.

This clone turned up a few times. The chain couples TRBV4-1 to TRBJ1-4; D is unclear. Trimming stripped 0 bases from V and 8 bases from J, with 16 bases between. The germline V gene encodes CDR1 MGHRA and CDR2 YSYEKL. The CDR3 totals 16 residues. In nucleotides, the CDR3 is TGCGCCAGCAGCCAAGACGTCAGCCCGTCGGGGGAAAAACTGTTTTTT. This gives the protein CASSQDVSPSGEKLFF.

This chain uses TRBV25-1 with TRBJ1-2; 8 bases match TRBD1. V lost 1 base and J lost 5; bases outside the gene matches: 9. The CDR3 is made up of 16 amino acids. Germline values: CDR1 MGHDK, CDR2 SYGVNS. The CDR3: CASSELAGQASYGYTF. The CDR3 coding sequence is TGTGCCAGCAGTGAATTAGCGGGACAGGCATCATATGGCTACACCTTC.

The rearrangement links TRBV27 to TRBJ1-5; no firm D call. Trimming stripped 3 bases from V and 1 base from J, with 4 bases between. Per germline, CDR1 MNHEY and CDR2 SMNVEV (reference sequence). The CDR3 is made up of 13 amino acids. The CDR3 loop is CASSLKSNQPQHF. DNA for the CDR3: TGTGCCAGCAGTTTGAAGAGCAATCAGCCCCAGCATTTT.